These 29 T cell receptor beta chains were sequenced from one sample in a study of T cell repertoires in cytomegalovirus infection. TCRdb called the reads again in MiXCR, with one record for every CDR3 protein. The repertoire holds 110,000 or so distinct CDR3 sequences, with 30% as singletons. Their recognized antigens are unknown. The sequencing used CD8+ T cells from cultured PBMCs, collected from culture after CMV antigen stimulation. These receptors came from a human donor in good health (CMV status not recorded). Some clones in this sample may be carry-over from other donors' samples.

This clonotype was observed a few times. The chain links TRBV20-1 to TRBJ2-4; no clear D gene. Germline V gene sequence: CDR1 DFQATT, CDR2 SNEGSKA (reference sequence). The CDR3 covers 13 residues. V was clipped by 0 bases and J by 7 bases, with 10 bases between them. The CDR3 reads CSARDRRSNIQYF. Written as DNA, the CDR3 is TGCAGTGCTAGAGATCGGCGGTCGAACATTCAGTACTTC.

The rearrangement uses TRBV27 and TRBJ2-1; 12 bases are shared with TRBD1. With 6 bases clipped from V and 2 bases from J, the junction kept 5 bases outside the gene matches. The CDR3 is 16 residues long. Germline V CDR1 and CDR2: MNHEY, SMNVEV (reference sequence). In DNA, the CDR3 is TGTGCCAGCAGCCTAGGGACAGGGGGCACCTACAATGAGCAGTTCTTC. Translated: CASSLGTGGTYNEQFF.

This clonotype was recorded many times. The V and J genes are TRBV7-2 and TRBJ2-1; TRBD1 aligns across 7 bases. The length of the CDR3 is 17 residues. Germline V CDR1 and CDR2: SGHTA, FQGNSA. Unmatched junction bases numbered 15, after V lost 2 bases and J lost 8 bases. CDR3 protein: CASSLTPRDRPYDEQFF. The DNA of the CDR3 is TGTGCCAGCAGCTTAACGCCCCGGGACAGACCTTACGATGAGCAGTTCTTC. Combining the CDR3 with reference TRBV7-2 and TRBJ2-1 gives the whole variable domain GAGVSQSPSNKVTEKGKDVELRCDPISGHTALYWYRQSLGQGLEFLIYFQGNSAPDKSGLPSDRFSAERTGGSVSTLTIQRTQQEDSAVYLCASSLTPRDRPYDEQFFGPGTRLTVL.

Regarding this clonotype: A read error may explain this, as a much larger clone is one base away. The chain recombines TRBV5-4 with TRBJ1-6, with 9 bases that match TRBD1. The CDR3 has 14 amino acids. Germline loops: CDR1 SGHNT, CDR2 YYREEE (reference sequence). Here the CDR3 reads CTSSGGQGNSPLHF. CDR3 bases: TGTACCAGCAGCGGGGGACAGGGTAACTCACCCCTCCACTTT.

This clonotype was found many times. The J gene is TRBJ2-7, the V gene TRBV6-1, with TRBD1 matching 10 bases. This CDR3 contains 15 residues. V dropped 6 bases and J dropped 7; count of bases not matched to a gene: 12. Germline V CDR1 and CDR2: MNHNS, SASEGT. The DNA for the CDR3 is TGTGCCAGCAGGACCGGGACAGGGGTAGCTGGAGAGCAGTACTTC. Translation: CASRTGTGVAGEQYF.

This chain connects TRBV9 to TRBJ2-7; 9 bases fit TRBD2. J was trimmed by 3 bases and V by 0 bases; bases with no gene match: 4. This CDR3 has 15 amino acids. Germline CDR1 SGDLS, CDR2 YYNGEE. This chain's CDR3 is CASSVGLADLYEQYF. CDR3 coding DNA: TGTGCCAGCAGCGTAGGACTAGCGGATCTCTACGAGCAGTACTTC.

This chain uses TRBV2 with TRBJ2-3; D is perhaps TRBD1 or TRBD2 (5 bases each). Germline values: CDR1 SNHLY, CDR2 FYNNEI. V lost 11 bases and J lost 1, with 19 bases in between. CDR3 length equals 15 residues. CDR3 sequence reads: CAQGLRDGGTDTQYF. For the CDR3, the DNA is TGTGCCCAAGGGCTCCGGGACGGGGGCACAGATACGCAGTATTTT.

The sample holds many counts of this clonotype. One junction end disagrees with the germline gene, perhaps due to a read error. CDR3 nucleotide sequence: TGTGCCAGCAGCCCCGCCGGGACAGGGGAGGTTTCAGCCCTCCACTTT. Its translation: CASSPAGTGEVSALHF. The chain employs TRBV11-2 and TRBJ1-6, with TRBD1 matching over 10 bases. This CDR3 comprises 16 residues. Per the germline V gene, CDR1 is SGHAT and CDR2 is FQNNGV.

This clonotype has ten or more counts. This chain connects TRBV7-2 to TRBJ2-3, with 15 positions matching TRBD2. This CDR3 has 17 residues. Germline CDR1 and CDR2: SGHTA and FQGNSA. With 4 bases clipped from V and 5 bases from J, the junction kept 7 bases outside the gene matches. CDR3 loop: CASSSWTSGGAKDTQYF. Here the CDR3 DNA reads TGTGCCAGCAGCTCATGGACTAGCGGGGGGGCGAAAGATACGCAGTATTTT. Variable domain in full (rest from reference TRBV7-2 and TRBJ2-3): GAGVSQSPSNKVTEKGKDVELRCDPISGHTALYWYRQSLGQGLEFLIYFQGNSAPDKSGLPSDRFSAERTGGSVSTLTIQRTQQEDSAVYLCASSSWTSGGAKDTQYFGPGTRLTVL.

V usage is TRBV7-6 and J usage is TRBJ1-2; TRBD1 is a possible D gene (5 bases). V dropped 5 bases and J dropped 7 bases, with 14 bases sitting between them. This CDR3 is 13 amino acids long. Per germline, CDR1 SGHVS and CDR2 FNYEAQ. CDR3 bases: TGTGCCAGCAGCGTCGGGGGAGGTCGTGGCTACACCTTC. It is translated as CASSVGGGRGYTF. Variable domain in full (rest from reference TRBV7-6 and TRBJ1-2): GAGVSQSPRYKVTKRGQDVALRCDPISGHVSLYWYRQALGQGPEFLTYFNYEAQQDKSGLPNDRFSAERPEGSISTLTIQRTEQRDSAMYRCASSVGGGRGYTFGSGTRLTVV.

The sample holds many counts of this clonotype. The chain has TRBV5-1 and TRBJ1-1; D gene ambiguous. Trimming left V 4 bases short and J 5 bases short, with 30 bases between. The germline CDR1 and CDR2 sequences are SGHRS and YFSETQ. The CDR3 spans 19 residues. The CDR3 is CASSPSESLFYGLGTEAFF. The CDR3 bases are TGCGCCAGCAGCCCGTCGGAGAGTCTGTTCTATGGTCTTGGGACTGAAGCTTTCTTT.

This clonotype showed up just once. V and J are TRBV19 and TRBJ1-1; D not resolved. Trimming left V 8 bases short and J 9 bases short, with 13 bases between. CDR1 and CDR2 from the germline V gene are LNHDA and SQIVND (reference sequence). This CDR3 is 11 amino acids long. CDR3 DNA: TGTGCCAGTTCGCTTGGAGCTCAAGCTTTCTTT. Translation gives CASSLGAQAFF.

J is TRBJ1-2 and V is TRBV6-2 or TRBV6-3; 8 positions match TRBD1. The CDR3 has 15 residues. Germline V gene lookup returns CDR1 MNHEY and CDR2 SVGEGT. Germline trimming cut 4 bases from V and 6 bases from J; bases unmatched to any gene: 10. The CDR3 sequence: CASSWTGPGRDGYTF. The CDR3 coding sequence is TGTGCCAGCAGTTGGACAGGGCCAGGGCGTGATGGCTACACCTTC.

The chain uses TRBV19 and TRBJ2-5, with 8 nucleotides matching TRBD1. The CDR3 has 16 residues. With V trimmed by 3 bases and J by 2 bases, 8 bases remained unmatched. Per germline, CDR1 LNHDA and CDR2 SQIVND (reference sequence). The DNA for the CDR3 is TGTGCCAGTAGTATCCCTTTGGACAGGGAGCAAGAGACCCAGTACTTC. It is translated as CASSIPLDREQETQYF.

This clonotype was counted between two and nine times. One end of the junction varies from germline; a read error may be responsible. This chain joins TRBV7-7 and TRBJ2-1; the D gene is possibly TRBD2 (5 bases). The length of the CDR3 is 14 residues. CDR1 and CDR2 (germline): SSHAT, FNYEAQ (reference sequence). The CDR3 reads CASSPVGSGNEQFF. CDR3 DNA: TGTGCTAGCAGCCCCGTTGGCTCGGGAAATGAGCAGTTCTTC. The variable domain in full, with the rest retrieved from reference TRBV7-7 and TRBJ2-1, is GAGVSQSPRYKVTKRGQDVTLRCDPISSHATLYWYQQALGQGPEFLTYFNYEAQPDKSGLPSDRFSAERPEGSISTLTIQRTEQRDSAMYRCASSPVGSGNEQFFGPGTRLTVL.

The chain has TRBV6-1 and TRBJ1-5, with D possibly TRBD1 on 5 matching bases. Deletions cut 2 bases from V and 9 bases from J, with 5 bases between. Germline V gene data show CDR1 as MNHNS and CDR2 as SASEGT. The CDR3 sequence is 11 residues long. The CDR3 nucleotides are TGTGCCAGCAGTGAAACAGGGCCCCAGCATTTT. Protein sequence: CASSETGPQHF.

CDR3 protein: CASRRQGLNTEAFF. CDR3 in DNA: TGTGCCAGCAGACGACAGGGTTTGAACACTGAAGCTTTCTTT. The chain uses TRBV6-2 or TRBV6-3 and TRBJ1-1, with 7 bases fitting TRBD1. CDR3 length: 14 amino acids. The germline V gene encodes CDR1 MNHEY and CDR2 SVGEGT. V lost 6 bases, J lost 0 bases, and 4 bases stayed unmatched.

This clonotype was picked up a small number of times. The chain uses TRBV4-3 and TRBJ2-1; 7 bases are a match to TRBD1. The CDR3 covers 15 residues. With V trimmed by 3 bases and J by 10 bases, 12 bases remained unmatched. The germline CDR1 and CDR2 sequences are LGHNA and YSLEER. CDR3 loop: CASSHLRTGGLEQFF. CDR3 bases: TGCGCCAGCAGCCACCTCAGGACAGGCGGCTTAGAGCAGTTCTTC.

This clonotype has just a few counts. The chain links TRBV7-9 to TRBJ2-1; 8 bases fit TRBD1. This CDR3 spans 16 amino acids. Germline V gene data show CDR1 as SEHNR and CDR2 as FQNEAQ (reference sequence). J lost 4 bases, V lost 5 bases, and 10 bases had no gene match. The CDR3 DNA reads TGTGCCAGCAGCCCCCGGACAGGGCGCGGTTACAATGAGCAGTTCTTC. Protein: CASSPRTGRGYNEQFF.

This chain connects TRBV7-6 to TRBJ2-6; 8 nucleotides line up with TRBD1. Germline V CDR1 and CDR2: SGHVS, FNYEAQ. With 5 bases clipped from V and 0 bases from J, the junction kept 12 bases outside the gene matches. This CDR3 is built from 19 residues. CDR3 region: CASSLAGGMPLSGANVLTF. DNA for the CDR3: TGTGCCAGCAGCCTGGCAGGGGGCATGCCCCTCTCTGGGGCCAACGTCCTGACTTTC. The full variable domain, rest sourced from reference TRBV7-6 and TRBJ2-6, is GAGVSQSPRYKVTKRGQDVALRCDPISGHVSLYWYRQALGQGPEFLTYFNYEAQQDKSGLPNDRFSAERPEGSISTLTIQRTEQRDSAMYRCASSLAGGMPLSGANVLTFGAGSRLTVL.

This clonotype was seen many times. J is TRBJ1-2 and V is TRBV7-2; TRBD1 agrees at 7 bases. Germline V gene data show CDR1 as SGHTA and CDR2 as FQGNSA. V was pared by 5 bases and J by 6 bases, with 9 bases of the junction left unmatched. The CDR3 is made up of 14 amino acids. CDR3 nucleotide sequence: TGTGCCAGCAGCCACCAGACAGGGAAGGATGGCTACACCTTC. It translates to CASSHQTGKDGYTF.

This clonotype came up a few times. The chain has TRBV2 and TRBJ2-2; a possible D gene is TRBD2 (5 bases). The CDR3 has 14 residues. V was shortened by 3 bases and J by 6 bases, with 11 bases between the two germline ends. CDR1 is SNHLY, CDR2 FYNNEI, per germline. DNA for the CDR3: TGTGCCAGCAGTGAGCTGTTCGGGGCCGGGGAGCTGTTTTTT. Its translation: CASSELFGAGELFF.

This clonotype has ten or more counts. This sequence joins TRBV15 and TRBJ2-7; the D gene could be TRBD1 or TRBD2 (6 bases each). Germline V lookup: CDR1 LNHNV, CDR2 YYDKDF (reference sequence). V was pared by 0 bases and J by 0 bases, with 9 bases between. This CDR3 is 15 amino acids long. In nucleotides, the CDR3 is TGTGCCACCAGCAGAGAATCGGGGGCCTCCTACGAGCAGTACTTC. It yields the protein CATSRESGASYEQYF.

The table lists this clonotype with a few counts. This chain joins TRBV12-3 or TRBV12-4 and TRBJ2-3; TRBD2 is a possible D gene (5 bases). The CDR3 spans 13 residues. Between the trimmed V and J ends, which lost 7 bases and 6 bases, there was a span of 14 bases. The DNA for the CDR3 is TGTGCCAGCACCTTAGCGATTTTTGATACGCAGTATTTT. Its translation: CASTLAIFDTQYF.

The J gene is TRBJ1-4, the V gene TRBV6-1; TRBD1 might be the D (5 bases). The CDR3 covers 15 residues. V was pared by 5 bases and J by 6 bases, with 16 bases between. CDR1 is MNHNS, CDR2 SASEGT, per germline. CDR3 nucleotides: TGTGCCAGCAGTCCGACCAGGGCCGGGGATGAAAAACTGTTTTTT. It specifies CASSPTRAGDEKLFF.

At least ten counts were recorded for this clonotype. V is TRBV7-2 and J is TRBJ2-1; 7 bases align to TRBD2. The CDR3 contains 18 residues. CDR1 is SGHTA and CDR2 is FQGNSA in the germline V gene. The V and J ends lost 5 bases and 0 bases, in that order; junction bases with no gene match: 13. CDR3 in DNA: TGTGCCAGCAGCCTCGTCTTGGGGGGGTCCAGCTCCTACAATGAGCAGTTCTTC. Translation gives CASSLVLGGSSSYNEQFF.

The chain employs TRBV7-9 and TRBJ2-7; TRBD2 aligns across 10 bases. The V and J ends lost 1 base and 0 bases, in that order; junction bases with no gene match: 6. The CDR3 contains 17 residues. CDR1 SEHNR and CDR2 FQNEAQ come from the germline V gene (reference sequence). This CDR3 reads CASSLDSGGISSYEQYF. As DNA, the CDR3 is TGTGCCAGCAGCTTAGATAGCGGGGGGATCAGCTCCTACGAGCAGTACTTC. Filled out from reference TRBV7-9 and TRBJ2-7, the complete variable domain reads DTGVSQNPRHKITKRGQNVTFRCDPISEHNRLYWYRQTLGQGPEFLTYFQNEAQLEKSRLLSDRFSAERPKGSFSTLEIQRTEQGDSAMYLCASSLDSGGISSYEQYFGPGTRLTVT.

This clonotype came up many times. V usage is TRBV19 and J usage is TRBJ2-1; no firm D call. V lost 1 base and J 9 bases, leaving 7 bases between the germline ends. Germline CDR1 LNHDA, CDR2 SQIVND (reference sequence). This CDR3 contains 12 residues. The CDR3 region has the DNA TGTGCCAGTAGTATAGGGGTAGGTGAGCAGTTCTTC. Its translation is CASSIGVGEQFF.

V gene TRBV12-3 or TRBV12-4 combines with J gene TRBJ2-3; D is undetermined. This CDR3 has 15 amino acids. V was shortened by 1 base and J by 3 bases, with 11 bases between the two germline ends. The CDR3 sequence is CASSLDFRYTDTQYF. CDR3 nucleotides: TGTGCCAGCAGTTTAGATTTCAGGTATACAGATACGCAGTATTTT.